Presented here are 9 T cell receptor beta chains from one specimen sequenced in a study of blood T cell repertoires in COVID-19. TCRdb's copy holds only in-frame clones and misses some; the assay was immunoSEQ multiplex PCR. Seen here are approximately 80,000 clones, 90% observed once, and the top ten hold about 1%. The sample comprised peripheral blood. The receptors shown here come from a woman aged 45-65 years in a cohort sampled during active COVID-19.

V gene TRBV7-2 combines with J gene TRBJ2-1, with 12 bases aligning to TRBD2. The CDR3 is 12 residues long. Trimming removed 5 bases from V and 16 bases from J; junction bases left unmatched: 6. CDR1 is SGHTA and CDR2 is FQGNSA in the germline V gene. The CDR3 loop reads CASSLGLAGYFF. Written as DNA, the CDR3 is TGTGCCAGCAGCCTAGGACTAGCGGGGTATTTCTTC.

This rearrangement joins TRBV5-4 to TRBJ2-3; 7 bases line up with TRBD2. Germline CDR1 reads SGHNT; CDR2 reads YYREEE (reference sequence). The J segment lost 3 bases and the V segment lost 4 bases, leaving 11 bases of the junction unmatched. The CDR3 has 16 residues. The CDR3 sequence: CASSLNRGGRTDTQYF. As DNA, the CDR3 is TGTGCCAGCAGCCTGAATCGGGGCGGGAGAACAGATACGCAGTATTTT.

The gene calls are TRBV2 and TRBJ1-1, with D uncertain. The CDR3 covers 13 residues. Germline values: CDR1 SNHLY, CDR2 FYNNEI. Trimming cost V 7 bases and J 8 bases, with 17 bases left between them. The CDR3, as DNA: TGTGCCAGCACCAAGGTGGGGAGGAGGGAAGCTTTCTTT. It is translated as CASTKVGRREAFF. Complete variable domain (other parts from reference TRBV2 and TRBJ1-1): EPEVTQTPSHQVTQMGQEVILRCVPISNHLYFYWYRQILGQKVEFLVSFYNNEISEKSEIFDDQFSVERPDGSNFTLKIRSTKLEDSAMYFCASTKVGRREAFFGQGTRLTVV.

This chain connects TRBV6-2 or TRBV6-3 to TRBJ2-5; 7 bases agree with TRBD1. Germline CDR1 MNHEY, CDR2 SVGEGT. The CDR3 runs 14 residues. V lost 5 bases to trimming and J lost 5 bases; unmatched junction nucleotides: 8. In nucleotides, the CDR3 is TGTGCCAGCAGTGCGACAGGGCCGGTGGAGACCCAGTACTTC. As protein: CASSATGPVETQYF.

This clone was counted once. The rearrangement uses TRBV19 and TRBJ2-5; TRBD1 might be the D (5 bases). CDR1 and CDR2 (germline): LNHDA, SQIVND (reference sequence). There are 14 residues in the CDR3. The germline V and J ends were trimmed by 3 bases and 1 base, with 9 bases remaining between them. CDR3 bases: TGTGCCAGTAGTATCAGCCAGGGCCAAGAGACCCAGTACTTC. It specifies CASSISQGQETQYF.

The genes are TRBV2 and TRBJ2-1; no firm D call. Germline V lookup: CDR1 SNHLY, CDR2 FYNNEI. V shed 2 bases and J shed 3 bases, with 5 bases lying between them. The length of the CDR3 is 13 residues. CDR3 amino acids: CASSEPNYNEQFF. The CDR3 bases are TGTGCCAGCAGTGAACCAAACTACAATGAGCAGTTCTTC.

This chain uses TRBV5-1 with TRBJ2-1; 8 bases fit TRBD2. The trim removed 1 base at V and 8 bases at J, leaving 8 bases unmatched. This CDR3 is 15 amino acids long. The germline V gene has CDR1 SGHRS and CDR2 YFSETQ. Here the CDR3 reads CASSLTGGPWDEQFF. As DNA, the CDR3 is TGCGCCAGCAGCTTGACGGGAGGGCCTTGGGATGAGCAGTTCTTC. Drawing the rest from reference TRBV5-1 and TRBJ2-1, the complete variable domain is KAGVTQTPRYLIKTRGQQVTLSCSPISGHRSVSWYQQTPGQGLQFLFEYFSETQRNKGNFPGRFSGRQFSNSRSEMNVSTLELGDSALYLCASSLTGGPWDEQFFGPGTRLTVL.

V usage is TRBV19 and J usage is TRBJ2-5; 9 positions match TRBD2. The CDR3 extends over 15 amino acids. Germline CDR1 reads LNHDA; CDR2 reads SQIVND (reference sequence). V trimming: 1 base; J trimming: 4 bases; junction bases outside the gene matches: 4. The CDR3 bases are TGTGCCAGTAGTATAGCTCCAGCGGGAGGAGAGACCCAGTACTTC. This translates into CASSIAPAGGETQYF.

The genes are TRBV15 and TRBJ2-3; D not resolved. There are 16 residues in the CDR3. V lost 0 bases and J lost 0, with 10 bases in between. The germline V gene has CDR1 LNHNV and CDR2 YYDKDF (reference sequence). This chain's CDR3 is CATSRDFAASTDTQYF. CDR3 nucleotide sequence: TGTGCCACCAGCAGAGATTTCGCGGCAAGCACAGATACGCAGTATTTT. Filled out from reference TRBV15 and TRBJ2-3, the complete variable domain reads DAMVIQNPRYQVTQFGKPVTLSCSQTLNHNVMYWYQQKSSQAPKLLFHYYDKDFNNEADTPDNFQSRRPNTSFCFLDIRSPGLGDTAMYLCATSRDFAASTDTQYFGPGTRLTVL.